This T cell receptor beta chain was identified in a study of cytomegalovirus exposure and HLA in healthy donors. General study points: The HLA-A and HLA-B alleles of most subjects were reportedly predicted accurately from TCR beta sequences. TRBV6-2, TRBV6-3 and other indistinguishable V segments were excluded. According to the study, some 160 TCR beta chains were cytomegalovirus-associated.

CDR3 length: 14 residues. V dropped 4 bases and J dropped 2 bases, with 15 bases sitting between them. CDR1 is GTSNPN, CDR2 SVGIG, per germline (reference sequence). PCR amplification relied on 60 Vbeta primers (plus 13 Jbeta primers). TCRdb keeps only in-frame clones here, not all; method: immunoSEQ multiplex PCR. The sample gives 80,000 or so clones, 55% to 75% of which show up once; less than 7.5% is in the top ten. About this clone itself: The antigen remains undetermined.

This receptor was obtained from a young man in good health and CMV-seropositive. J is TRBJ2-7 and V is TRBV30; TRBD1 might be the D (6 bases). Material for sequencing was PBMCs. CDR3 loop: CAWTTGTTTYEQYF. DNA for the CDR3: TGTGCCTGGACCACCGGGACAACCACCTACGAGCAGTACTTC.